This is a list of T cell receptor beta chains from one sample in a study of shared clonotypes between healthy human individuals. Data came from immunoSEQ multiplex PCR; TCRdb stores just in-frame clones and leaves some out. The table records more than 2 million clones, approximately 94% of them present only once. Sequenced sample: naive CD4+ T cells sorted from blood. These receptors were obtained from a man aged 18 to 30 in good health. CDR3s include the opening cysteine and the closing phenylalanine or tryptophan. Each record gives: clone size, J gene, V gene, D gene, CDR3 protein. The D gene is left open where the match is weak. Clone size is stated in some rows and not others, as once, few, many or a class when expanded.

clone_size: .; j_call: TRBJ2-7; v_call: TRBV6-5; d_call: .; cdr3_aa: CASSYSGERTYEQYF
clone_size: .; j_call: TRBJ1-2; v_call: TRBV6-5; d_call: .; cdr3_aa: CASSYSRVTGYGYTF
clone_size: .; j_call: TRBJ2-1; v_call: TRBV4-1; d_call: .; cdr3_aa: CASSQESSRLVGYNEQFF
clone_size: .; j_call: TRBJ2-7; v_call: TRBV25-1; d_call: .; cdr3_aa: CASSAAYEQYF
clone_size: .; j_call: TRBJ2-7; v_call: TRBV29-1; d_call: .; cdr3_aa: CSVKGSTYEQYF
clone_size: .; j_call: TRBJ1-6; v_call: TRBV7-8; d_call: .; cdr3_aa: CASSRQNSPLHF
clone_size: .; j_call: TRBJ2-7; v_call: TRBV6-1; d_call: TRBD1; cdr3_aa: CASSPGTGGFYEQYF
clone_size: .; j_call: TRBJ2-5; v_call: TRBV5-5; d_call: .; cdr3_aa: CASSLVVTQETQYF
clone_size: .; j_call: TRBJ2-7; v_call: TRBV4-3; d_call: .; cdr3_aa: CASSQGRDIRYEQYF
clone_size: .; j_call: TRBJ2-3; v_call: TRBV7-2; d_call: TRBD2; cdr3_aa: CASSTLAGNTDTQYF
clone_size: .; j_call: TRBJ2-4; v_call: TRBV28; d_call: TRBD2; cdr3_aa: CASSPGGTKNIQYF
clone_size: .; j_call: TRBJ2-3; v_call: TRBV4-2; d_call: TRBD2; cdr3_aa: CASSQFTGGARTDTQYF
clone_size: few; j_call: TRBJ1-2; v_call: TRBV2; d_call: .; cdr3_aa: CASSQGSQGYTF
clone_size: .; j_call: TRBJ1-2; v_call: TRBV7-2; d_call: .; cdr3_aa: CASSLQVTNYGYTF
clone_size: .; j_call: TRBJ1-1; v_call: TRBV2; d_call: .; cdr3_aa: CASLNMAGWYTEAFF
clone_size: .; j_call: TRBJ2-1; v_call: TRBV4-1; d_call: TRBD1; cdr3_aa: CASSPLDRGTYNEQFF
clone_size: .; j_call: TRBJ2-2; v_call: TRBV5-5; d_call: TRBD2; cdr3_aa: CASSSSGRSGELFF
clone_size: .; j_call: TRBJ2-5; v_call: TRBV6-5; d_call: .; cdr3_aa: CASSSRLATEETQYF
clone_size: few; j_call: TRBJ1-5; v_call: TRBV18; d_call: .; cdr3_aa: CASSPGRSSNQPQHF
clone_size: .; j_call: TRBJ1-5; v_call: TRBV11-2; d_call: .; cdr3_aa: CASSLDSGQPQHF
clone_size: .; j_call: TRBJ2-7; v_call: TRBV28; d_call: TRBD1; cdr3_aa: CASTSRDRGYNEQYF
clone_size: .; j_call: TRBJ2-1; v_call: TRBV10-2; d_call: .; cdr3_aa: CASRLLRGNEQFF
clone_size: .; j_call: TRBJ2-7; v_call: TRBV6-6; d_call: TRBD1; cdr3_aa: CASTRGRDRDYEQYF
clone_size: .; j_call: TRBJ1-1; v_call: TRBV11-2; d_call: .; cdr3_aa: CASSKAREAFF
clone_size: .; j_call: TRBJ1-2; v_call: TRBV2; d_call: TRBD1; cdr3_aa: CASSSATGNDYGYTF
clone_size: once; j_call: TRBJ2-7; v_call: TRBV30; d_call: TRBD1; cdr3_aa: CAWKTAGGGEQYF
clone_size: .; j_call: TRBJ2-2; v_call: TRBV5-4; d_call: .; cdr3_aa: CASSLYKGANTGELFF